This is a list of T cell receptor beta chains from one sample in a study of shared clonotypes between healthy human individuals. Measured with immunoSEQ multiplex PCR; TCRdb has only the in-frame clones, and not every one. This repertoire shows around 2.1 million clones, 90% to 95% found once; its top ten account for more than 1.5%. Sequenced material: naive CD8+ T cells from PBMCs. These receptors were taken from a man younger than 35 in good health. Some clones in this sample may be carry-over from other donors' samples. Each CDR3 is given with its conserved first and last residue. D genes are given only for firm matches. Not every row has a clone size; where given, it reads once, few, many or a size class.

cdr3_length clone_size d_call j_call v_call cdr3_nt cdr3_aa
16 - TRBD1 TRBJ2-7 TRBV5-6 TGTGCCAGCAGCTTGGCGCCGCGGACAGGGTCCTACGAGCAGTACTTC CASSLAPRTGSYEQYF
12 - - TRBJ2-7 TRBV5-6 TGTGCCTCTGAGGGTCCCGAGGGCGAGCAGTACTTC CASEGPEGEQYF
11 - - TRBJ2-1 TRBV27 TGTGCCAGCAGTTCGGGCGTCGAGCAGTTCTTC CASSSGVEQFF
15 few - TRBJ1-1 TRBV4-1 TGCGCCAGCAGCCAGACGGTGGGGCTGAACACTGAAGCTTTCTTT CASSQTVGLNTEAFF
13 - - TRBJ2-7 TRBV6-1 TGTGCCAGCAGTGAAGGAGTTGCCTACGAGCAGTACTTC CASSEGVAYEQYF
15 - TRBD1 TRBJ2-3 TRBV6-5 TGTGCCAGCAGTGGGGACAGGTCTAACACAGATACGCAGTATTTT CASSGDRSNTDTQYF
14 - - TRBJ1-3 TRBV7-9 TGTGCCAGCAGCCTGGTGACTACTGGAAACACCATATATTTT CASSLVTTGNTIYF
12 - - TRBJ2-7 TRBV28 TGTGCCAGCAGTTATAGCGGATACGAGCAGTACTTC CASSYSGYEQYF
14 - - TRBJ1-5 TRBV27 TGTGCCAGCAGTCCCGGGACGGATGTTGGGCCCCAGCATTTT CASSPGTDVGPQHF
12 - - TRBJ2-1 TRBV4-1 TGCGCCAGCAGCCGGCGCGATGGGGAGCAGTTCTTC CASSRRDGEQFF
14 - TRBD1 TRBJ1-1 TRBV5-1 TGCGCCAGCAGCCCCGGACAGGGCCGGACTGAAGCTTTCTTT CASSPGQGRTEAFF
15 - - TRBJ2-7 TRBV15 TGTGCCACCAGCAGAGATCAGGGCCGGGTATACGAGCAGTACTTC CATSRDQGRVYEQYF
12 - - TRBJ2-1 TRBV6-5 TGTGCCAGCAGTCAGTCAGGGCATGAGCAGTTCTTC CASSQSGHEQFF
15 - - TRBJ1-1 TRBV19 TGTGCCAGTAGTATGGGGTTGTCAAGTGACACTGAAGCTTTCTTT CASSMGLSSDTEAFF
15 - TRBD2 TRBJ2-1 TRBV7-7 TGTGCCAGCAGCTCCCGACTAGCGGATCACAATGAGCAGTTCTTC CASSSRLADHNEQFF
15 - - TRBJ2-3 TRBV7-2 TGTGCCAGCAGCTTTGGGTCAGCACTCACAGATACGCAGTATTTT CASSFGSALTDTQYF
15 - TRBD2 TRBJ2-7 TRBV28 TGTGCCAGCAGTTTGACCGGGACTAGCAACTACGAGCAGTACTTC CASSLTGTSNYEQYF
15 - - TRBJ1-5 TRBV19 TGTGCCAGTAGTATATGGACAAGGGGGGGTCAGCCCCAGCATTTT CASSIWTRGGQPQHF
14 - TRBD1 TRBJ1-2 TRBV27 TGTGCCAGCAGCTTGACAGGGGCGGGCTATGGCTACACCTTC CASSLTGAGYGYTF
15 - TRBD1 TRBJ2-7 TRBV19 TGTGCCAGTAGTATACCCGGACAGGTGGTCTACGAGCAGTACTTC CASSIPGQVVYEQYF
14 - TRBD2 TRBJ2-1 TRBV7-2 TGTGCCAGCAGCTTAGGCGGGAGATTCAGTGAGCAGTTCTTC CASSLGGRFSEQFF
10 - - TRBJ2-2 TRBV29-1 TGCAGCGTTTTTACCGGGGAGCTGTTTTTT CSVFTGELFF
15 - - TRBJ2-3 TRBV5-6 TGTGCCAGCAGCTTGGGCATGCGGAGCACAGATACGCAGTATTTT CASSLGMRSTDTQYF
15 once TRBD2 TRBJ2-1 TRBV10-1 TGCGCCAGCAGTGAGTTAGCGGGAGTGGAAAATGAGCAGTTCTTC CASSELAGVENEQFF
14 once - TRBJ2-7 TRBV27 TGTGCCTCCCAAGGTCTTGGAGCGATCTACGAGCAGTACTTC CASQGLGAIYEQYF
15 - - TRBJ2-3 TRBV19 TGTGCCAGTAGCCCTCGGGCCTCAGCCACGGATACGCAGTATTTT CASSPRASATDTQYF
15 - - TRBJ1-2 TRBV6-5 TGTGCCAGCAGTTACGGGGAGGGGTCCTTCTATGGCTACACCTTC CASSYGEGSFYGYTF
12 - - TRBJ1-1 TRBV7-2 TGTGCCAGCAGCTTAGCCGGACAGCTAGCTTTCTTT CASSLAGQLAFF
13 - - TRBJ2-7 TRBV10-3 TGTGCCATCGTTGCTGGCTACTCCTACGAGCAGTACTTC CAIVAGYSYEQYF
17 once TRBD2 TRBJ2-1 TRBV7-9 TGTGCCAGCAGCATCCCTCAGCGGGAGGGCCTCTACAATGAGCAGTTCTTC CASSIPQREGLYNEQFF
14 - TRBD1 TRBJ1-2 TRBV27 TGTGCCAGCAGTCTGACAGGGGGAGGCTATGGCTACACCTTC CASSLTGGGYGYTF
18 - TRBD1 TRBJ2-3 TRBV9 TGTGCCAGCAGCACGACAGGGAATTGGAACCCTTCCCCAGATACGCAGTATTTT CASSTTGNWNPSPDTQYF
13 - TRBD2 TRBJ2-1 TRBV30 TGTGCCTGGAGCGACGGACTAGCAAATGAGCAGTTCTTC CAWSDGLANEQFF
15 once - TRBJ2-3 TRBV11-2 TGTGCCAGCAGCTTAGATCAGGGCACGGCAGATACGCAGTATTTT CASSLDQGTADTQYF
12 once - TRBJ2-1 TRBV5-1 TGCGCCAGCAGCTCTGACCAAAGTGAGCAGTTCTTC CASSSDQSEQFF
14 - - TRBJ2-7 TRBV4-1 TGCGCCAGCAGAAGCGGAGGGGGCGCCTACGAGCAGTACTTC CASRSGGGAYEQYF
14 - - TRBJ2-1 TRBV4-1 TGCGCCAGCAGCGAACGGAGAGCTTACAATGAGCAGTTCTTC CASSERRAYNEQFF
12 - - TRBJ2-2 TRBV14 TGTGCCAGCAGCCCCCGTTCCGGGGAGCTGTTTTTT CASSPRSGELFF
14 - TRBD1 TRBJ2-5 TRBV7-9 TGTGCCAGCAGCTTCGGGACAGGGTGGGAGACCCAGTACTTC CASSFGTGWETQYF
15 - TRBD2 TRBJ2-7 TRBV9 TGTGCCAGCAGCCCTGGGGGACTAGCGCTCCACGAGCAGTACTTC CASSPGGLALHEQYF
13 - TRBD1 TRBJ2-7 TRBV13 TGTGCCAGCAGCGTAGGGACAGGGCTCGAGCAGTACTTC CASSVGTGLEQYF
15 - - TRBJ1-1 TRBV10-3 TGTGCCATCAGTGATAATGGGCAGGGGAACACTGAAGCTTTCTTT CAISDNGQGNTEAFF